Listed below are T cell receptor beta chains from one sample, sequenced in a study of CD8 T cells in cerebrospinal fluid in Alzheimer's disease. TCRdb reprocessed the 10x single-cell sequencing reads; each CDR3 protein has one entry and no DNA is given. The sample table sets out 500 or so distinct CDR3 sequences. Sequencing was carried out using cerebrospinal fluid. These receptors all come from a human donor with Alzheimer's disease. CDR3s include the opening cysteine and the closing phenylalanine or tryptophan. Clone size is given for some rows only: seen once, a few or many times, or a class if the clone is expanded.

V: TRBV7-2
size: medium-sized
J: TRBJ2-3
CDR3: CASSYRLAGANTDTQYF

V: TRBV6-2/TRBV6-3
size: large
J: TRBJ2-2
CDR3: CASSYDLGQVNTGELFF

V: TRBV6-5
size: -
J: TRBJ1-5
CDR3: CASSLQDSNQPQHF

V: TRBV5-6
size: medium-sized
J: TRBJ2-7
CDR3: CASSFYRRPYEQYF

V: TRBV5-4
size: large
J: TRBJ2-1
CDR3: CASSLARGNEQFF

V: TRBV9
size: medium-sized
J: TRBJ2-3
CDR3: CASSVVSGGAEDTQYF

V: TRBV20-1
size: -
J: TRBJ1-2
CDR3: CSARESGTAYGYTF

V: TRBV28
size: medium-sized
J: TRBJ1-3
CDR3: CASSFSLFSGNTIYF

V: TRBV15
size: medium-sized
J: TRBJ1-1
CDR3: CATSREIGQGGKAFF

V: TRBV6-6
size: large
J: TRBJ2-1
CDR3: CASSWASYNEQFF

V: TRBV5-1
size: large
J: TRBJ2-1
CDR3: CASQSGTNSYNEQFF

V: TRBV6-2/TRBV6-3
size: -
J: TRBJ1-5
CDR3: CASSTGTVNQPQHF

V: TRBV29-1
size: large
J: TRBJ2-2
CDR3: CSAYSGQPTGELFF

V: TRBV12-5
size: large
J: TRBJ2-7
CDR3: CASGGVDEQYF

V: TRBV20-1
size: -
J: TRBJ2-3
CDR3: CSARKGGYTSTDTQYF

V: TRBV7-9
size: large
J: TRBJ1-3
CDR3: CASSLEVAGNTIYF

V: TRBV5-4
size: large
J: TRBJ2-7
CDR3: CASSSPGQGSYEQYF

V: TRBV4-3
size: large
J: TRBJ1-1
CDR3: CASSLVQGTGTEAFF

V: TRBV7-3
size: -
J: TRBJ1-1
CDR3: CASSSLGTEAFF

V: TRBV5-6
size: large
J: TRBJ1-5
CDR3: CASSPGPYSNQPQHF

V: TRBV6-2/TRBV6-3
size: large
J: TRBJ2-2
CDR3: CASSSGLATGELFF